These T cell receptor beta chains were read from a single sample in a study of blood T cell repertoires in COVID-19. Only in-frame clones appear in the TCRdb table, and some are missing; sequencing was by immunoSEQ multiplex PCR. The sample includes around 700,000 clones, approximately 90% of them seen just once. The sample comprised peripheral blood. These receptors all come from a woman under 30 with acute or convalescent COVID-19. CDR3s include the opening cysteine and the closing phenylalanine or tryptophan. D genes are given only for firm matches. Size values are once, few and many counts, or a class for expanded clones, and some rows have none.

-,-,TRBJ2-5,TRBV18,CASSPPYLAFKETQYF,TGTGCCAGCTCACCACCCTACCTAGCGTTTAAAGAGACCCAGTACTTC
-,-,TRBJ2-2,TRBV11-2,CAQKEKVGSIDTGELFF,TGTGCCCAAAAAGAAAAAGTCGGTAGCATCGACACCGGGGAGCTGTTTTTT
TRBD1,few,TRBJ1-2,TRBV28,CASRPGQGEWSYTF,TGTGCCAGCAGACCTGGACAGGGGGAATGGAGCTACACCTTC
TRBD1,-,TRBJ1-2,TRBV5-4,CASSLGRDRGMIYGYTF,TGTGCCAGCAGCTTGGGCCGGGACAGAGGCATGATCTATGGCTACACCTTC
-,-,TRBJ2-2,TRBV5-4,CASSLAGPNTGELFF,TGTGCCAGCAGCTTAGCAGGCCCTAACACCGGGGAGCTGTTTTTT
TRBD2,-,TRBJ2-1,TRBV7-9,CASSPRGGLHEQFF,TGTGCCAGCAGCCCCCGGGGGGGCCTTCATGAGCAGTTCTTC
TRBD1,-,TRBJ2-2,TRBV6-4,CASSDTGGGTGELFF,TGTGCCAGCAGTGACACAGGGGGCGGAACCGGGGAGCTGTTTTTT
-,-,TRBJ1-5,TRBV12-5,CASGVTGNSNQPQHF,TGTGCTAGTGGCGTAACAGGGAACAGCAATCAGCCCCAGCATTTT
-,-,TRBJ2-7,TRBV7-9,CASSSQGYEQYF,TGTGCCAGCAGCTCGCAGGGTTACGAGCAGTACTTC
-,-,TRBJ2-3,TRBV11-2,CASSLEWPRSTDTQYF,TGTGCCAGCAGCTTAGAGTGGCCGCGGTCTACAGATACGCAGTATTTT
-,-,TRBJ1-5,TRBV6-2/TRBV6-3,CASSYLPGGNQPQHF,TGTGCCAGCAGTTACCTACCAGGGGGCAATCAGCCCCAGCATTTT
-,-,TRBJ1-3,TRBV20-1,CSASADRTGNTIYF,TGCAGTGCTAGTGCGGACAGAACTGGAAACACCATATATTTT
TRBD1,-,TRBJ1-2,TRBV5-1,CASSSGTGNYGYTF,TGCGCCAGCAGCTCTGGGACAGGGAACTATGGCTACACCTTC
TRBD1,-,TRBJ1-6,TRBV6-5,CASSLRQGENSPLHF,TGTGCCAGCAGTCTTCGACAGGGGGAGAATTCACCCCTCCACTTT
-,-,TRBJ2-2,TRBV12-3/TRBV12-4,CASSLRGTGELFF,TGTGCCAGCAGTTTAAGGGGGACCGGGGAGCTGTTTTTT
-,-,TRBJ1-1,TRBV19,CASTTDQNTEAFF,TGTGCCAGTACGACAGACCAGAACACTGAAGCTTTCTTT
-,-,TRBJ2-7,TRBV12-5,CASGPPGGYEQYF,TGTGCTAGTGGCCCTCCCGGGGGCTACGAGCAGTACTTC
-,-,TRBJ1-5,TRBV12-3/TRBV12-4,CASSSGGVQPQHF,TGTGCCAGCAGTTCTGGGGGCGTGCAGCCCCAGCATTTT
-,-,TRBJ1-2,TRBV5-5,CASSPGVGDYGYTF,TGTGCCAGCAGCCCCGGTGTAGGGGACTATGGCTACACCTTC
-,-,TRBJ1-1,TRBV5-1,CASISEVNTEAFF,TGCGCCAGTATAAGCGAGGTGAACACTGAAGCTTTCTTT
-,once,TRBJ1-1,TRBV9,CASSVAAGRTEAFF,TGTGCCAGCAGCGTAGCGGCAGGGCGTACTGAAGCTTTCTTT
-,-,TRBJ1-6,TRBV2,CASRARSEGSYNSPLHF,TGTGCCAGCAGGGCCCGAAGTGAGGGCTCCTATAATTCACCCCTCCACTTT
-,-,TRBJ2-2,TRBV5-4,CASSAGIYAGQTNTGELFF,TGTGCCAGCAGCGCTGGCATTTACGCTGGACAAACTAACACCGGGGAGCTGTTTTTT
TRBD2,-,TRBJ2-3,TRBV7-6,CASSLGQRGGQYF,TGTGCCAGCAGCTTAGGGCAGCGCGGGGGGCAGTATTTT
TRBD2,-,TRBJ2-4,TRBV25-1,CASSEGGGREDIQYF,TGTGCCAGCAGTGAAGGGGGAGGGAGGGAGGACATTCAGTACTTC
TRBD1,-,TRBJ2-7,TRBV19,CASSQGATSYEQYF,TGTGCCAGTAGTCAGGGGGCCACCTCCTACGAGCAGTACTTC
TRBD1,-,TRBJ1-5,TRBV10-1,CASSGGGTGGTQPQHF,TGCGCCAGCAGTGGAGGGGGGACAGGGGGAACTCAGCCCCAGCATTTT
TRBD1,-,TRBJ1-2,TRBV9,CASSASEDRIIHGYTF,TGTGCCAGCAGCGCCTCCGAGGACAGGATAATACATGGCTACACCTTC
TRBD1,-,TRBJ1-6,TRBV9,CASSVDRDNSPLHF,TGTGCCAGCAGCGTGGACAGGGATAATTCACCCCTCCACTTT
-,-,TRBJ1-2,TRBV2,CASSRSWEGFNYGYTF,TGTGCCAGCAGTAGGTCATGGGAGGGGTTTAACTATGGCTACACCTTC
-,-,TRBJ1-2,TRBV6-5,CASRAIATSNYGYTF,TGTGCCAGCAGAGCGATAGCTACATCTAACTATGGCTACACCTTC
-,-,TRBJ1-1,TRBV6-5,CASSYAFPYSNTEAFF,TGTGCCAGCAGTTACGCTTTCCCTTACTCGAACACTGAAGCTTTCTTT
TRBD2,-,TRBJ2-3,TRBV3-1/TRBV3-2,CASSQGVGGGTDTQYF,TGTGCCAGCAGCCAGGGGGTTGGGGGAGGGACAGATACGCAGTATTTT